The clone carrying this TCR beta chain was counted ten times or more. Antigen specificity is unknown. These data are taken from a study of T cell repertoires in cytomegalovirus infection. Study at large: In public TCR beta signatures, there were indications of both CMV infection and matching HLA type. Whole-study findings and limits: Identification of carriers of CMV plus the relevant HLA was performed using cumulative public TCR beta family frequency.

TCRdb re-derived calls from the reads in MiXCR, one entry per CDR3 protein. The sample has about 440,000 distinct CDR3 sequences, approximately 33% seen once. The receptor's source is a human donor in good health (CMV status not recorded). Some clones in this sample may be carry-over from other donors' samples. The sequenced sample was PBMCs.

The CDR3 bases are TGTGCCAGCAGCTTATTGGCGGGACAGCGGACTTACGAGCAGTACTTC. Residues: CASSLLAGQRTYEQYF. The chain joins TRBV7-6 to TRBJ2-7; tentative D call: TRBD1 (7 bases). CDR3 size: 16 residues. Looked up from germline, CDR1 is SGHVS and CDR2 is FNYEAQ. Trimming left V 2 bases short and J 4 bases short, with 18 bases between.